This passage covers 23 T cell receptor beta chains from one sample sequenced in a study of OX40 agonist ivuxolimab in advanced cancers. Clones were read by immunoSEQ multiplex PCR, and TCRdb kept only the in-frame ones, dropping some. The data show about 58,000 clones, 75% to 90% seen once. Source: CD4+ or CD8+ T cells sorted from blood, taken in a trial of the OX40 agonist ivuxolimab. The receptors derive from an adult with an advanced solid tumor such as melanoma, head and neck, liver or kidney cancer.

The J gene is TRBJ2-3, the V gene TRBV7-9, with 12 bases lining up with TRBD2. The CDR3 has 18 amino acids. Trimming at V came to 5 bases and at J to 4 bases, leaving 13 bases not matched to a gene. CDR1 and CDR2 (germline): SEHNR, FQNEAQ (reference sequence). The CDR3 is CASSAASGGAVSADTQYF. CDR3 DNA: TGTGCCAGCAGCGCAGCTAGCGGGGGGGCCGTCAGCGCAGATACGCAGTATTTT. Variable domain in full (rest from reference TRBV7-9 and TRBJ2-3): DTGVSQNPRHKITKRGQNVTFRCDPISEHNRLYWYRQTLGQGPEFLTYFQNEAQLEKSRLLSDRFSAERPKGSFSTLEIQRTEQGDSAMYLCASSAASGGAVSADTQYFGPGTRLTVL.

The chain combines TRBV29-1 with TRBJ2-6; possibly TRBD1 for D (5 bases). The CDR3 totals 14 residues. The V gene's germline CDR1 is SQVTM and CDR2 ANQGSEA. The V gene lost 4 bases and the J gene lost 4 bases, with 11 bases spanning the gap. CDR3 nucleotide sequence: TGCAGCGTTGGGCGCCCAGGGGGGGCCAACGTCCTGACTTTC. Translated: CSVGRPGGANVLTF.

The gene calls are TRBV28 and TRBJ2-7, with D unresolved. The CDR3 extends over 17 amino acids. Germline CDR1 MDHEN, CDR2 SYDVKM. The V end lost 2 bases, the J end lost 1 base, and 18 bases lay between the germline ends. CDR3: CASSLASLNGSSYEQYF. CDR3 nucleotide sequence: TGTGCCAGCAGTTTAGCCTCCCTCAATGGCTCATCCTACGAGCAGTACTTC.

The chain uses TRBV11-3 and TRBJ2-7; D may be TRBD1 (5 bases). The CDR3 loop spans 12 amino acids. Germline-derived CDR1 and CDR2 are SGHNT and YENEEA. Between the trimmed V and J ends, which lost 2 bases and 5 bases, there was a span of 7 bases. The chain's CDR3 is CASSLQGNEQYF. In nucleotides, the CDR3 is TGTGCCAGCAGCTTACAGGGCAACGAGCAGTACTTC. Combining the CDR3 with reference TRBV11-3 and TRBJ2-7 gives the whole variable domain EAGVVQSPRYKIIEKKQPVAFWCNPISGHNTLYWYLQNLGQGPELLIRYENEEAVDDSQLPKDRFSAERLKGVDSTLKIQPAELGDSAVYLCASSLQGNEQYFGPGTRLTVT.

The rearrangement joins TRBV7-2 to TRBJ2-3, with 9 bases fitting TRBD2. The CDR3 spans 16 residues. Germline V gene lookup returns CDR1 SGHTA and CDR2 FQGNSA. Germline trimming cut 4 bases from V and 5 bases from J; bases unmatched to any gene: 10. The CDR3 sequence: CASSSSFGGGGDTQYF. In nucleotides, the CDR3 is TGTGCCAGCAGCTCTTCCTTCGGCGGGGGGGGAGATACGCAGTATTTT.

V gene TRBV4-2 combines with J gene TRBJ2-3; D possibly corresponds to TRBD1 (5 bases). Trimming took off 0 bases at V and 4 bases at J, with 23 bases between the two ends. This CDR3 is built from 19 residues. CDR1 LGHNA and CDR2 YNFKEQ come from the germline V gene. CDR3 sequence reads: CASSQEVRQTARLADTQYF. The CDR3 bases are TGTGCCAGCAGCCAAGAGGTCCGGCAGACAGCGAGGTTAGCAGATACGCAGTATTTT.

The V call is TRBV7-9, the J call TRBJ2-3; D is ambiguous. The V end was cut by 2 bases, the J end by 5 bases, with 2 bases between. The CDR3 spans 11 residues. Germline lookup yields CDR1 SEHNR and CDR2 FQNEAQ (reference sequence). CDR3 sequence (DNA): TGTGCCAGCAGCTTAATAGATACGCAGTATTTT. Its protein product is CASSLIDTQYF.

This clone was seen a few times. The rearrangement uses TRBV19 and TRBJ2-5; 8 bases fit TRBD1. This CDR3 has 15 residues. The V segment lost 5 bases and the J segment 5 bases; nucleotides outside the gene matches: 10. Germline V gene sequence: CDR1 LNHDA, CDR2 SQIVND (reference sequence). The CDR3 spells CASSPTRGLRETQYF. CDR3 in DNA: TGTGCCAGTAGTCCAACCAGGGGGCTTAGGGAGACCCAGTACTTC.

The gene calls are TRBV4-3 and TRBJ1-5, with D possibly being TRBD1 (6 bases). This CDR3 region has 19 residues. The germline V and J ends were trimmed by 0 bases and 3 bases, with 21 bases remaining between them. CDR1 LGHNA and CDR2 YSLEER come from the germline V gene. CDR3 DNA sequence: TGCGCCAGCAGCCAAGATCTGGGGGGGGCAAGTTATGACAATCAGCCCCAGCATTTT. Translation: CASSQDLGGASYDNQPQHF.

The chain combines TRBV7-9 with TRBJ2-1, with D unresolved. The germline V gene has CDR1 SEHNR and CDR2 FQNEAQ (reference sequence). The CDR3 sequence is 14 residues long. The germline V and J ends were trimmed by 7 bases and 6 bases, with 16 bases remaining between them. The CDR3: CASIWSGLGNEQFF. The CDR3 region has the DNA TGTGCCAGCATTTGGTCGGGCCTCGGCAATGAGCAGTTCTTC.

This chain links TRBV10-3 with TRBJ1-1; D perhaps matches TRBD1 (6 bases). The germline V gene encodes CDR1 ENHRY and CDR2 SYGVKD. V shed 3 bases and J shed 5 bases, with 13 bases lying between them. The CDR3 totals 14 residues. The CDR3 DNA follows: TGTGCCATCAGTGACCCGAGAGGGGGGACTGAAGCTTTCTTT. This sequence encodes CAISDPRGGTEAFF.

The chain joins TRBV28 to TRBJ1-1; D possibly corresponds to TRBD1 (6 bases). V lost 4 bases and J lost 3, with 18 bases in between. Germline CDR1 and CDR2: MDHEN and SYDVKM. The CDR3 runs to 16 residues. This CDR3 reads CASSWRGRGAHTEAFF. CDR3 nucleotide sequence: TGTGCCAGCAGTTGGCGGGGGAGGGGGGCCCACACTGAAGCTTTCTTT.

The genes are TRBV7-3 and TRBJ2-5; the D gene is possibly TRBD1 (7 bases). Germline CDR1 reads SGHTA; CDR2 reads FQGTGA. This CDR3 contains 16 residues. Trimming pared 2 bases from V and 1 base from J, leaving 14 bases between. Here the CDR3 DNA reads TGTGCCAGCAGCTTATCCGGGCAGGGGGGCCAAGAGACCCAGTACTTC. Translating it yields CASSLSGQGGQETQYF. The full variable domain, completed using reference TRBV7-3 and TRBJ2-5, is GAGVSQTPSNKVTEKGKYVELRCDPISGHTALYWYRQSLGQGPEFLIYFQGTGAADDSGLPNDRFFAVRPEGSVSTLKIQRTERGDSAVYLCASSLSGQGGQETQYFGPGTRLLVL.

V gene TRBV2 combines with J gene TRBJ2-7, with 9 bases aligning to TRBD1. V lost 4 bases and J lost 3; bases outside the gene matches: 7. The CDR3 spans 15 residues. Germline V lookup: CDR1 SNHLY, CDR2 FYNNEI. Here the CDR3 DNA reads TGTGCCAGCAGTGGAGGACAGGGGAGTTTCTACGAGCAGTACTTC. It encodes CASSGGQGSFYEQYF.

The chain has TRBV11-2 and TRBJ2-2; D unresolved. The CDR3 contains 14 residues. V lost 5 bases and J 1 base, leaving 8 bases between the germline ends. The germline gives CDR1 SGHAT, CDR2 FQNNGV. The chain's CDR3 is CASSPFVNTGELFF. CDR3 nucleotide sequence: TGTGCCAGCAGCCCTTTCGTGAACACCGGGGAGCTGTTTTTT.

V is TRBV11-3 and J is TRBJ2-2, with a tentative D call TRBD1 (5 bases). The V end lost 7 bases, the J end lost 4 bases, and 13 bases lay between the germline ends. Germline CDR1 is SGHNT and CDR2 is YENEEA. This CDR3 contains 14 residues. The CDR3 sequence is CASNTGVRTGELFF. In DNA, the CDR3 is TGTGCCAGCAACACAGGCGTCCGCACCGGGGAGCTGTTTTTT.

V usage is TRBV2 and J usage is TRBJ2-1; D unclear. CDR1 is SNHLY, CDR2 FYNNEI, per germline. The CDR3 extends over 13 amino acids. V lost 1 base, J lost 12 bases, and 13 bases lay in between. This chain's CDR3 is CASSEETLVAQFF. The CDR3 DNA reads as TGTGCCAGCAGTGAAGAAACTTTGGTCGCGCAGTTCTTC.

DNA of the CDR3: TGTGCCAGCAGCTTAGTGGGAGAGACCCAGTACTTC. Amino acids: CASSLVGETQYF. The chain links TRBV11-3 to TRBJ2-5; the D is unclear. Trimming removed 1 base at V and 4 bases at J, with 4 bases between. Per germline, CDR1 SGHNT and CDR2 YENEEA. The CDR3 runs to 12 residues.

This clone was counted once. CDR3 nucleotides: TGCGCCAGCAGCCAAGCCCCCGTCAGGGTAAAAAGTTCCTATAATTCACCCCTCCACTTT. Protein product: CASSQAPVRVKSSYNSPLHF. The chain recombines TRBV4-3 with TRBJ1-6, with D maybe TRBD1 (5 bases). Germline CDR1 and CDR2: LGHNA and YSLEER. This CDR3 region has 20 residues. Trimming stripped 1 base from V and 1 base from J, with 20 bases between.

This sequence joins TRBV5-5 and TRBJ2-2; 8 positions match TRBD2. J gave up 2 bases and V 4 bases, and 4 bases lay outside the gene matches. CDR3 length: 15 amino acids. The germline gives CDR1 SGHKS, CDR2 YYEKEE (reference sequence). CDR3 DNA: TGTGCCAGCAGCCCGGCGGGGGGTAACACCGGGGAGCTGTTTTTT. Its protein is CASSPAGGNTGELFF.

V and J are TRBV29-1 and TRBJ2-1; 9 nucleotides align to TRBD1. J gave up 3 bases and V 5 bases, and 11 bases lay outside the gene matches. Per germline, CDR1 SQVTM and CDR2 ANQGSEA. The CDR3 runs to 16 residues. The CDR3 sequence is CSVPPPGTGNYNEQFF. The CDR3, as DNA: TGCAGCGTTCCCCCTCCTGGGACAGGGAACTACAATGAGCAGTTCTTC.

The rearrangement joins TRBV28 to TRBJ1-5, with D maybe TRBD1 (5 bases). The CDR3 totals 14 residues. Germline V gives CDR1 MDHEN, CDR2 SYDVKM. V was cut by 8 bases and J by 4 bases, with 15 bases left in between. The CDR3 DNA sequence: TGTGCCAGCCGACCAGGGACTTTTAATCAGCCCCAGCATTTT. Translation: CASRPGTFNQPQHF.

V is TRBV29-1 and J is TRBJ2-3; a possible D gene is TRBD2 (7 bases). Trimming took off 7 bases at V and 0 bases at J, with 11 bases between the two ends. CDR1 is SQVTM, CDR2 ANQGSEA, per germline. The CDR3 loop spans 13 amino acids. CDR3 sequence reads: CSARGGSTDTQYF. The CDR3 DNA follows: TGCAGCGCGAGGGGGGGGAGCACAGATACGCAGTATTTT.